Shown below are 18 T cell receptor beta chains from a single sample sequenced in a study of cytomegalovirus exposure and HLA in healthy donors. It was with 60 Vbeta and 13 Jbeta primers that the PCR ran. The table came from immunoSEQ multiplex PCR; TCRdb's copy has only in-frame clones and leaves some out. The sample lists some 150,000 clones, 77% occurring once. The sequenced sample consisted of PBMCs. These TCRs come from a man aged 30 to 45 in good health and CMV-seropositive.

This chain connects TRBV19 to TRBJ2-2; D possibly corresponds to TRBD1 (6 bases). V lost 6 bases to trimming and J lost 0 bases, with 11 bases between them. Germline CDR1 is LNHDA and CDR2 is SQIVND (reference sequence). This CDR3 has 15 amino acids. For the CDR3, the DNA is TGTGCCAGTAGGTCGGGACACACGAACACCGGGGAGCTGTTTTTT. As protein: CASRSGHTNTGELFF.

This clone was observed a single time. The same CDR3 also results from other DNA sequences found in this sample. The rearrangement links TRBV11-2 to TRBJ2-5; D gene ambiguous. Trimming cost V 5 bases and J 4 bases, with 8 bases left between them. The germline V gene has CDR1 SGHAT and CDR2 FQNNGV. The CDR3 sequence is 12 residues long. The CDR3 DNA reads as TGTGCCAGCAGCCCCCCGGGAGAGACCCAGTACTTC. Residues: CASSPPGETQYF.

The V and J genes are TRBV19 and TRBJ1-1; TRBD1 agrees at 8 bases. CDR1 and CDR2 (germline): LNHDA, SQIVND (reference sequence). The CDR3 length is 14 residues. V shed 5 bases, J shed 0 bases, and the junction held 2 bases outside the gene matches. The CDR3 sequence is CASSQTGVNTEAFF. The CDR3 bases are TGTGCCAGTAGTCAGACAGGGGTGAACACTGAAGCTTTCTTT.

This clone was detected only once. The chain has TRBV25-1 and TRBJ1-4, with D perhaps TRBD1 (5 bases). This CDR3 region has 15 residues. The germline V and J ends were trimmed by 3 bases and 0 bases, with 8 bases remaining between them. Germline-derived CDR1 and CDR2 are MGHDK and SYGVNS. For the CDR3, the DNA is TGTGCCAGCAGTGACGACAGCGCAACTAATGAAAAACTGTTTTTT. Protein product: CASSDDSATNEKLFF. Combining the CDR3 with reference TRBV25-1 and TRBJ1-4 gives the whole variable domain EADIYQTPRYLVIGTGKKITLECSQTMGHDKMYWYQQDPGMELHLIHYSYGVNSTEKGDLSSESTVSRIRTEHFPLTLESARPSHTSQYLCASSDDSATNEKLFFGSGTQLSVL.

The chain's CDR3 is CAFTTGGLGTEAFF. The CDR3 nucleotides read TGTGCCTTTACGACAGGGGGTCTCGGCACTGAAGCTTTCTTT. The rearrangement links TRBV30 to TRBJ1-1, with 9 bases fitting TRBD1. Unmatched junction bases numbered 10, after V lost 7 bases and J lost 4 bases. This CDR3 region has 14 residues. CDR1 and CDR2 (germline): GTSNPN, SVGIG (reference sequence).

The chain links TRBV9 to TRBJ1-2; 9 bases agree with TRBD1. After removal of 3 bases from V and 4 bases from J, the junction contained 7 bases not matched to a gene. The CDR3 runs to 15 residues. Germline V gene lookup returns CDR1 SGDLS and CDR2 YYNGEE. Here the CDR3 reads CASSEGQGMGYGYTF. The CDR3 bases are TGTGCCAGCAGCGAGGGACAGGGAATGGGCTATGGCTACACCTTC.

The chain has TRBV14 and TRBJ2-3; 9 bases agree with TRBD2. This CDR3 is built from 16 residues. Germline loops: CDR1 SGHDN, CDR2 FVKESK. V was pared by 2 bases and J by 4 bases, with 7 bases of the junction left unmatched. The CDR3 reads CASSQRRGGRADTQYF. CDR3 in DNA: TGTGCCAGCAGCCAAAGGCGGGGGGGCCGCGCAGATACGCAGTATTTT.

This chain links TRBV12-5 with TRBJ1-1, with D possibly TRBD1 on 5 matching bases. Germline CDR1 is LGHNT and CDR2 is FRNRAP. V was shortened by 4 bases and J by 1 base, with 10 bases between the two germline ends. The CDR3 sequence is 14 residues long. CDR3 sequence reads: CASGSNQGNTEAFF. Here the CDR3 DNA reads TGTGCTAGTGGTTCCAATCAGGGGAACACTGAAGCTTTCTTT.

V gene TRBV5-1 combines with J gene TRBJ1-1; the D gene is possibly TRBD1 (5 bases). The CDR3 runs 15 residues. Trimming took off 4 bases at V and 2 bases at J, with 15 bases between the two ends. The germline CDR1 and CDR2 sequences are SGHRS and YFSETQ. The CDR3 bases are TGCGCCAGCAGCAAAGGACACCCCGATAACACTGAAGCTTTCTTT. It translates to CASSKGHPDNTEAFF. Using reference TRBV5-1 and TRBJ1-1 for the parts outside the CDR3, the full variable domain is KAGVTQTPRYLIKTRGQQVTLSCSPISGHRSVSWYQQTPGQGLQFLFEYFSETQRNKGNFPGRFSGRQFSNSRSEMNVSTLELGDSALYLCASSKGHPDNTEAFFGQGTRLTVV.

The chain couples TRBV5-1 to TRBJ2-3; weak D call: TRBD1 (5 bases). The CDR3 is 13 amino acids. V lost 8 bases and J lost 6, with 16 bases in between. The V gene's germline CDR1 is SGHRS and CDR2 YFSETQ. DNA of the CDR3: TGCGCCAGGAGAATAGGGGCAGGGGATACGCAGTATTTT. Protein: CARRIGAGDTQYF. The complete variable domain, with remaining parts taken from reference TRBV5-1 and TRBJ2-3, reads KAGVTQTPRYLIKTRGQQVTLSCSPISGHRSVSWYQQTPGQGLQFLFEYFSETQRNKGNFPGRFSGRQFSNSRSEMNVSTLELGDSALYLCARRIGAGDTQYFGPGTRLTVL.

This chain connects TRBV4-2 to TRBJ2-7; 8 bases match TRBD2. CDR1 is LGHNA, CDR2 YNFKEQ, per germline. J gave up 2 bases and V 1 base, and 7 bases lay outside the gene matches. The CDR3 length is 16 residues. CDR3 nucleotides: TGTGCCAGCAGCCAAGTCCAACTAGCGGACACCTACGAGCAGTACTTC. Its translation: CASSQVQLADTYEQYF.

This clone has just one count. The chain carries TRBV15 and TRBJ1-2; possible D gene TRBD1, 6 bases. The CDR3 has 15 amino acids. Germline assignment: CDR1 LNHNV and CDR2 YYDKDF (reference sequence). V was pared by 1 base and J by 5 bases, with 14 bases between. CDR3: CATSRVGGGPYGYTF. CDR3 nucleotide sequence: TGTGCCACCAGCAGAGTCGGGGGGGGCCCTTATGGCTACACCTTC.

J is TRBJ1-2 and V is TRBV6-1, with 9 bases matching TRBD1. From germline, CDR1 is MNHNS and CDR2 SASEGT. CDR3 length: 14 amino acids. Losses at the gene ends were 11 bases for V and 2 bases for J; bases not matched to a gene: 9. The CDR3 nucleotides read TGTGCCGCCCGCCGGACAGGGGTAAACTATGGCTACACCTTC. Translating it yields CAARRTGVNYGYTF.

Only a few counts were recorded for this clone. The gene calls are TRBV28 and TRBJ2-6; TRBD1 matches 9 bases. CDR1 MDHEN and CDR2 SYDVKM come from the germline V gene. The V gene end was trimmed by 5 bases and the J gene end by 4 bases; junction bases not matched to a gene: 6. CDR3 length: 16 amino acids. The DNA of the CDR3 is TGTGCCAGCAGTCGTAACAGGGGGCAAGGGGCCAACGTCCTGACTTTC. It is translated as CASSRNRGQGANVLTF.

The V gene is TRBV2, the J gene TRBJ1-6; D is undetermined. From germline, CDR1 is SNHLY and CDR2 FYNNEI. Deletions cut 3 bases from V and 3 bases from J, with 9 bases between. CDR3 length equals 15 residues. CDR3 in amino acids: CASSDSGSYNSPLHF. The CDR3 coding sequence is TGTGCCAGCAGTGATAGCGGCAGCTATAATTCACCCCTCCACTTT.

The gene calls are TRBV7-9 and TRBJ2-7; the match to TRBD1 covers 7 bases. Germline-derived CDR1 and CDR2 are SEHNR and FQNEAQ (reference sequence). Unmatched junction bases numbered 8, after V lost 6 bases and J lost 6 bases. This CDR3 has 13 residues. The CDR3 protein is CASRRDSLGEQYF. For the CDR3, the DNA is TGTGCCAGCAGACGGGACAGCCTGGGCGAGCAGTACTTC. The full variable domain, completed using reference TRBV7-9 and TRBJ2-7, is DTGVSQNPRHKITKRGQNVTFRCDPISEHNRLYWYRQTLGQGPEFLTYFQNEAQLEKSRLLSDRFSAERPKGSFSTLEIQRTEQGDSAMYLCASRRDSLGEQYFGPGTRLTVT.

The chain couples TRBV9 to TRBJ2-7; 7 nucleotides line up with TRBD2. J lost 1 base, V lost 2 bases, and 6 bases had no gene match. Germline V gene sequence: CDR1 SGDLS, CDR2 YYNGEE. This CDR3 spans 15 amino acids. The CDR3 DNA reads TGTGCCAGCAGCGTCCTAGCGGCGGAGTCCTACGAGCAGTACTTC. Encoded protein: CASSVLAAESYEQYF.

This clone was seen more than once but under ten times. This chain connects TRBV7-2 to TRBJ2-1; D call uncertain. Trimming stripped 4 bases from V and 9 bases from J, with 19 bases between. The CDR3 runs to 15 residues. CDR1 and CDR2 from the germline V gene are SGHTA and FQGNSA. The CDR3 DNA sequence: TGTGCCAGCAGCTCGCAGACAAACTTCGGTGGTGAGCAGTTCTTC. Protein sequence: CASSSQTNFGGEQFF.